Below, 31 T cell receptor beta chains from the same sample are listed, as sequenced in a study of cytomegalovirus exposure and HLA in healthy donors. A multiplex PCR was run with 60 Vbeta primers and 13 Jbeta primers. The table came from immunoSEQ multiplex PCR; TCRdb's copy has only in-frame clones and leaves some out. The sample holds 150,000 to 200,000 clones, around 80% seen once. The sequencing sample was made of PBMCs. All receptors come from a girl aged 10 to 17 in good health and CMV-seropositive.

The chain is built from TRBV5-4 and TRBJ2-1; 9 bases map to TRBD1. The CDR3 has 15 amino acids. Germline CDR1 is SGHNT and CDR2 is YYREEE (reference sequence). V lost 0 bases to trimming and J lost 10 bases; unmatched junction nucleotides: 8. The CDR3 region has the DNA TGTGCCAGCAGCTTGGAACAGGGGGCGTGGGTGGAGCAGTTCTTC. This gives the protein CASSLEQGAWVEQFF.

J is TRBJ2-1 and V is TRBV4-2; the match to TRBD2 covers 10 bases. The CDR3 sequence is 14 residues long. J was trimmed by 5 bases and V by 10 bases; bases with no gene match: 8. Germline V CDR1 and CDR2: LGHNA, YNFKEQ. CDR3 region: CATRLSGGDNEQFF. CDR3 sequence (DNA): TGTGCCACCCGATTGAGCGGGGGGGACAATGAGCAGTTCTTC.

As DNA, the CDR3 is TGTGCCAGCAGTCGGCGACAGGGGATATACGAGCAGTACTTC. Its protein product is CASSRRQGIYEQYF. The chain employs TRBV27 and TRBJ2-7, with TRBD1 identical over 8 bases. There are 14 residues in the CDR3. Germline values: CDR1 MNHEY, CDR2 SMNVEV (reference sequence). V gave up 5 bases and J gave up 4 bases; unmatched junction bases: 7.

The chain links TRBV4-3 to TRBJ2-5; 14 bases line up with TRBD2. J was trimmed by 5 bases and V by 5 bases; bases with no gene match: 7. Germline lookup yields CDR1 LGHNA and CDR2 YSLEER. The CDR3 consists of 16 residues. In DNA form, the CDR3 reads TGCGCCAGCAGCAACCGACTAGCGGGAGGGGGGGAGACCCAGTACTTC. Translation gives CASSNRLAGGGETQYF.

The genes are TRBV28 and TRBJ2-3; the match to TRBD2 covers 8 bases. CDR1 is MDHEN and CDR2 is SYDVKM in the germline V gene. The trim removed 6 bases at V and 2 bases at J, leaving 13 bases unmatched. CDR3 size: 17 residues. The CDR3 loop is CASSNNPIAGNTDTQYF. The CDR3 DNA follows: TGTGCCAGCAGCAACAACCCTATAGCGGGAAACACAGATACGCAGTATTTT.

This chain joins TRBV14 and TRBJ2-1; 8 positions agree with TRBD2. The trim removed 4 bases at V and 1 base at J, leaving 3 bases unmatched. The germline CDR1 and CDR2 sequences are SGHDN and FVKESK. This CDR3 is built from 15 residues. The DNA of the CDR3 is TGTGCCAGCAGCCGAATAGCGGGATCCTACAATGAGCAGTTCTTC. This translates into CASSRIAGSYNEQFF.

The gene calls are TRBV30 and TRBJ1-1, with D possibly TRBD1 on 5 matching bases. V was shortened by 5 bases and J by 10 bases, with 14 bases between the two germline ends. Looked up from germline, CDR1 is GTSNPN and CDR2 is SVGIG (reference sequence). The CDR3 length is 11 residues. The chain's CDR3 is CAWSAGPVAFF. The CDR3 nucleotides read TGTGCCTGGTCGGCAGGGCCAGTAGCTTTCTTT.

J is TRBJ2-1 and V is TRBV27, with TRBD2 matching over 8 bases. CDR1 and CDR2 from the germline V gene are MNHEY and SMNVEV (reference sequence). J lost 4 bases, V lost 1 base, and 15 bases had no gene match. This CDR3 spans 19 amino acids. The CDR3 DNA reads as TGTGCCAGCAGTTTATTAGGTGTGTCGGGAGGGCCAAGGTACAATGAGCAGTTCTTC. Translation gives CASSLLGVSGGPRYNEQFF.

The CDR3 DNA sequence: TGTGCCAGCAGCTTAGACAGGGGCCCTTCGGGCTACACCTTC. It codes for CASSLDRGPSGYTF. V and J are TRBV7-9 and TRBJ1-2, with 7 bases aligning to TRBD1. The CDR3 spans 14 residues. J lost 8 bases, V lost 1 base, and 7 bases had no gene match. Per the germline V gene, CDR1 is SEHNR and CDR2 is FQNEAQ (reference sequence).

The chain couples TRBV7-8 to TRBJ1-2; 7 bases line up with TRBD1. Germline lookup yields CDR1 SGHVS and CDR2 FQNEAQ. This CDR3 is 16 amino acids long. After removal of 1 base from V and 2 bases from J, the junction contained 7 bases not matched to a gene. Written as DNA, the CDR3 is TGTGCCAGCAGCTTAGGGGACAGAAAACTCAACTATGGCTACACCTTC. Translated: CASSLGDRKLNYGYTF.

The rearrangement uses TRBV27 and TRBJ1-5; D unclear. The CDR3 contains 15 residues. Germline CDR1 and CDR2: MNHEY and SMNVEV (reference sequence). Trimming removed 5 bases from V and 2 bases from J, with 13 bases in between. The CDR3 DNA sequence: TGTGCCAGCAGTCCCTGGGGAGACGGCAATCAGCCCCAGCATTTT. Translating gives CASSPWGDGNQPQHF.

The V call is TRBV27, the J call TRBJ2-5; 7 bases agree with TRBD1. The junction had 15 bases not matched to a gene; V was cut back by 7 bases and J by 4 bases. CDR1 and CDR2 (germline): MNHEY, SMNVEV (reference sequence). The CDR3 covers 16 residues. The CDR3 reads CASNPQGFGGRETQYF. The CDR3 DNA reads TGTGCCAGCAACCCACAGGGGTTTGGCGGTCGAGAGACCCAGTACTTC.

This clone was recorded once. This sequence joins TRBV18 and TRBJ2-3; D gene unclear. The CDR3 extends over 14 amino acids. Germline V gives CDR1 KGHSH, CDR2 LQKENI. V lost 2 bases and J lost 2, with 8 bases in between. The CDR3 sequence is CASSPNSNTDTQYF. DNA of the CDR3: TGTGCCAGCTCACCAAATTCTAACACAGATACGCAGTATTTT.

This clone was detected a few times. The V gene is TRBV13, the J gene TRBJ2-1; D is uncertain. This CDR3 region has 12 residues. CDR1 and CDR2 (germline): PRHDT, FYEKMQ (reference sequence). With 3 bases removed from V and 8 bases from J, the gap between germline ends came to 8 bases. The CDR3: CASSFLRDEQFF. In nucleotides, the CDR3 is TGTGCCAGCAGCTTCCTCCGGGATGAGCAGTTCTTC. Looking up the rest from reference TRBV13 and TRBJ2-1 gives the full variable domain: AAGVIQSPRHLIKEKRETATLKCYPIPRHDTVYWYQQGPGQDPQFLISFYEKMQSDKGSIPDRFSAQQFSDYHSELNMSSLELGDSALYFCASSFLRDEQFFGPGTRLTVL.

The chain uses TRBV6-1 and TRBJ2-7; a possible D gene is TRBD2 (6 bases). There are 13 residues in the CDR3. Germline CDR1 is MNHNS and CDR2 is SASEGT. Trimming cost V 6 bases and J 7 bases, with 16 bases left between them. CDR3 bases: TGTGCCAGCAGCGAGGGACTTCGCGAAGAGCAGTACTTC. It translates to CASSEGLREEQYF.

The rearrangement uses TRBV5-6 and TRBJ2-5; no clear D. From germline, CDR1 is SGHDT and CDR2 YYEEEE. Trimming shortened V by 1 base and J by 1 base, and 8 bases separated the two germline ends. This CDR3 contains 14 residues. CDR3 bases: TGTGCCAGCAGCTTGCTTGGAGCCCAAGAGACCCAGTACTTC. Its protein product is CASSLLGAQETQYF.

The chain links TRBV11-2 to TRBJ2-7, with D possibly matching TRBD1 (6 bases). The CDR3 covers 15 residues. The V and J ends lost 6 bases and 4 bases respectively, with 19 bases between them. Germline V lookup: CDR1 SGHAT, CDR2 FQNNGV. CDR3 residues: CASSYTQDRPYEQYF. The CDR3 coding sequence is TGTGCCAGCAGTTACACCCAGGACAGACCTTACGAGCAGTACTTC.

The chain combines TRBV7-6 with TRBJ2-1; TRBD2 agrees at 11 bases. Germline CDR1 is SGHVS and CDR2 is FNYEAQ. V trimming: 5 bases; J trimming: 5 bases; junction bases outside the gene matches: 8. The CDR3 is 16 amino acids. CDR3 region: CASSQYGLAGNNEQFF. The CDR3 DNA follows: TGTGCCAGCAGCCAGTACGGACTAGCGGGTAACAATGAGCAGTTCTTC.

The V and J genes are TRBV9 and TRBJ2-1, with no clear D. The CDR3 runs 14 residues. From germline, CDR1 is SGDLS and CDR2 YYNGEE. The germline V and J ends were trimmed by 4 bases and 0 bases, with 8 bases remaining between them. Here the CDR3 DNA reads TGTGCCAGCAGCCCAGGAAGCTCCTACAATGAGCAGTTCTTC. It encodes CASSPGSSYNEQFF.

The chain joins TRBV6-5 to TRBJ2-1, with 8 bases aligning to TRBD1. The CDR3 contains 15 residues. V trimming: 7 bases; J trimming: 7 bases; junction bases outside the gene matches: 12. Germline CDR1 and CDR2: MNHEY and SVGAGI. The CDR3 loop reads CASMGQGARGNEQFF. Written as DNA, the CDR3 is TGTGCCAGCATGGGTCAGGGGGCGAGGGGGAATGAGCAGTTCTTC.

The chain links TRBV9 to TRBJ1-2; 7 bases match TRBD1. Germline V lookup: CDR1 SGDLS, CDR2 YYNGEE. Trimming at V came to 0 bases and at J to 4 bases, leaving 3 bases not matched to a gene. This CDR3 spans 14 amino acids. CDR3 nucleotide sequence: TGTGCCAGCAGCGTAGGACAGGGTGGCTATGGCTACACCTTC. This translates into CASSVGQGGYGYTF. The variable domain in full, with the rest retrieved from reference TRBV9 and TRBJ1-2, is DSGVTQTPKHLITATGQRVTLRCSPRSGDLSVYWYQQSLDQGLQFLIQYYNGEERAKGNILERFSAQQFPDLHSELNLSSLELGDSALYFCASSVGQGGYGYTFGSGTRLTVV.

V gene TRBV7-2 combines with J gene TRBJ1-6; 7 bases line up with TRBD1. The CDR3 consists of 16 residues. V was pared by 5 bases and J by 9 bases, with 13 bases of the junction left unmatched. Per germline, CDR1 SGHTA and CDR2 FQGNSA. In DNA, the CDR3 is TGTGCCAGCAGCCGGCGTGCGGCAGGGGGTCGTTCACCCCTCCACTTT. Translation: CASSRRAAGGRSPLHF.

V usage is TRBV5-6 and J usage is TRBJ2-5; 12 nucleotides agree with TRBD2. The V gene's germline CDR1 is SGHDT and CDR2 YYEEEE. With V trimmed by 1 base and J by 4 bases, 5 bases remained unmatched. There are 16 residues in the CDR3. CDR3 sequence reads: CASSLRASGRGETQYF. CDR3 sequence (DNA): TGTGCCAGCAGCTTGCGGGCTAGCGGGAGGGGAGAGACCCAGTACTTC.

This rearrangement joins TRBV6-1 to TRBJ2-3, with 7 bases identical to TRBD2. Germline CDR1 MNHNS, CDR2 SASEGT. After removal of 4 bases from V and 4 bases from J, the junction contained 5 bases not matched to a gene. CDR3 length: 14 amino acids. CDR3 protein: CASSVGGGPDTQYF. CDR3 DNA: TGTGCCAGCAGTGTCGGGGGAGGGCCAGATACGCAGTATTTT.

This chain uses TRBV27 with TRBJ1-1; 7 nucleotides match TRBD1. The CDR3 length is 15 residues. Unmatched junction bases numbered 12, after V lost 0 bases and J lost 11 bases. Germline loops: CDR1 MNHEY, CDR2 SMNVEV (reference sequence). CDR3 DNA sequence: TGTGCCAGCAGTTTATCGCAACAGGGGACCACTGGCGCTTTCTTT. Encoded protein: CASSLSQQGTTGAFF.

This chain uses TRBV19 with TRBJ2-1; D is unclear. Per the germline V gene, CDR1 is LNHDA and CDR2 is SQIVND (reference sequence). Trimming stripped 3 bases from V and 7 bases from J, with 10 bases between. This CDR3 region has 13 residues. CDR3 residues: CASSIKEWNEQFF. The CDR3 DNA follows: TGTGCCAGTAGTATTAAGGAGTGGAATGAGCAGTTCTTC.

This clone was seen a few times. The rearrangement links TRBV7-2 to TRBJ1-1; possibly TRBD1 for D (6 bases). This CDR3 contains 14 residues. CDR1 SGHTA and CDR2 FQGNSA come from the germline V gene. With 1 base removed from V and 5 bases from J, the gap between germline ends came to 11 bases. CDR3 region: CASSLESRGTEAFF. The CDR3, as DNA: TGTGCCAGCAGCTTAGAGAGCAGGGGTACTGAAGCTTTCTTT.

This clone was seen a handful of times. The chain employs TRBV25-1 and TRBJ2-7, with TRBD1 matching over 7 bases. V lost 4 bases, J lost 3 bases, and 0 bases stayed unmatched. This CDR3 has 12 residues. Germline CDR1 reads MGHDK; CDR2 reads SYGVNS. The CDR3 here is CASSGTGYEQYF. The CDR3 DNA sequence: TGTGCCAGCAGTGGGACAGGCTACGAGCAGTACTTC.

This clone has more than one count but fewer than ten. V gene TRBV6-1 combines with J gene TRBJ1-2; TRBD1 aligns across 8 bases. The length of the CDR3 is 14 residues. CDR1 MNHNS and CDR2 SASEGT come from the germline V gene. The V segment lost 4 bases and the J segment 9 bases; nucleotides outside the gene matches: 10. In DNA form, the CDR3 reads TGTGCCAGCAGTGCCATGGACAGGGAGATTCGCTACACCTTC. Translation: CASSAMDREIRYTF.

A word on this clone: The junction departs from germline at one end; a sequencing error may be responsible. The V call is TRBV10-3, the J call TRBJ2-7; D not certain. Germline assignment: CDR1 ENHRY and CDR2 SYGVKD. The CDR3 runs to 13 residues. Written as DNA, the CDR3 is TGTGCCAGCAGTCCGGGTCCCGAGGAAGAGCAGTACTTC. Translating gives CASSPGPEEEQYF.

The chain recombines TRBV4-1 with TRBJ2-2, with 7 bases lining up with TRBD1. The CDR3 is made up of 17 amino acids. V trimming: 1 base; J trimming: 4 bases; junction bases outside the gene matches: 9. The germline V gene has CDR1 MGHRA and CDR2 YSYEKL. The CDR3 reads CASSQGTQGQGTGELFF. The CDR3, as DNA: TGCGCCAGCAGCCAAGGGACACAGGGGCAGGGCACCGGGGAGCTGTTTTTT.